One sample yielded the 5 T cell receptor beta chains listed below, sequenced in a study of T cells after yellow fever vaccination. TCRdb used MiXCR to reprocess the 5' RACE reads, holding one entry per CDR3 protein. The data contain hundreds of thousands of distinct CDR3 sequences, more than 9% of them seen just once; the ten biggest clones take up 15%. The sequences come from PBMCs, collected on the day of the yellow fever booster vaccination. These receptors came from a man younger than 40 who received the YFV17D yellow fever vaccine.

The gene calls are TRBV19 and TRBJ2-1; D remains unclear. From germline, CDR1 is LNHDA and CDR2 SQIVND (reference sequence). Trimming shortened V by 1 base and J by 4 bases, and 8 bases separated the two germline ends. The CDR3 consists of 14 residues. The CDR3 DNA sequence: TGTGCCAGTAGTATAGCAGGTAATTACAATGAGCAGTTCTTC. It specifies CASSIAGNYNEQFF.

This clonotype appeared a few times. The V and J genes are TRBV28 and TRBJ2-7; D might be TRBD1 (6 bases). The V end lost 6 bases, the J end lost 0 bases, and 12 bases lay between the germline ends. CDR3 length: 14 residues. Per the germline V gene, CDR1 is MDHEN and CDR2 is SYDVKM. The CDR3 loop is CASRSDRSSYEQYF. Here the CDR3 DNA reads TGTGCCAGCAGGTCTGACAGGAGCTCCTACGAGCAGTACTTC. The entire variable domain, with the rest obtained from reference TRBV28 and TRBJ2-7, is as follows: DVKVTQSSRYLVKRTGEKVFLECVQDMDHENMFWYRQDPGLGLRLIYFSYDVKMKEKGDIPEGYSVSREKKERFSLILESASTNQTSMYLCASRSDRSSYEQYFGPGTRLTVT.

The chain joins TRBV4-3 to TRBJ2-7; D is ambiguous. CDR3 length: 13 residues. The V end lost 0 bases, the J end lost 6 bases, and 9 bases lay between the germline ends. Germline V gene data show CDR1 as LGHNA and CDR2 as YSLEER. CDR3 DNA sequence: TGCGCCAGCAGCCAAGATATCCAGGCCGAGCAGTACTTC. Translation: CASSQDIQAEQYF.

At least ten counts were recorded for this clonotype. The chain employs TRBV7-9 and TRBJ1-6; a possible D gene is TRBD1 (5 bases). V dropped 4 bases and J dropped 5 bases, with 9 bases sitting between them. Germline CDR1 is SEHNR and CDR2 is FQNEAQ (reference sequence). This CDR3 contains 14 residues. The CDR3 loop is CASSSGTDNSPLHF. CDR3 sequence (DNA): TGTGCCAGCAGCTCAGGGACGGATAATTCACCCCTCCACTTT. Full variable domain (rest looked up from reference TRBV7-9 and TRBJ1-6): DTGVSQNPRHKITKRGQNVTFRCDPISEHNRLYWYRQTLGQGPEFLTYFQNEAQLEKSRLLSDRFSAERPKGSFSTLEIQRTEQGDSAMYLCASSSGTDNSPLHFGNGTRLTVT.

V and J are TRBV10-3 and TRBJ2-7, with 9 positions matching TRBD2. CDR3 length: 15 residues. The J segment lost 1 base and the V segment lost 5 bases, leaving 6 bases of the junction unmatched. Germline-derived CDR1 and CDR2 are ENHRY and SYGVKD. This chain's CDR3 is CAISLTSGASYEQYF. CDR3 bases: TGTGCCATCAGTTTGACTAGCGGAGCGTCCTACGAGCAGTACTTC.